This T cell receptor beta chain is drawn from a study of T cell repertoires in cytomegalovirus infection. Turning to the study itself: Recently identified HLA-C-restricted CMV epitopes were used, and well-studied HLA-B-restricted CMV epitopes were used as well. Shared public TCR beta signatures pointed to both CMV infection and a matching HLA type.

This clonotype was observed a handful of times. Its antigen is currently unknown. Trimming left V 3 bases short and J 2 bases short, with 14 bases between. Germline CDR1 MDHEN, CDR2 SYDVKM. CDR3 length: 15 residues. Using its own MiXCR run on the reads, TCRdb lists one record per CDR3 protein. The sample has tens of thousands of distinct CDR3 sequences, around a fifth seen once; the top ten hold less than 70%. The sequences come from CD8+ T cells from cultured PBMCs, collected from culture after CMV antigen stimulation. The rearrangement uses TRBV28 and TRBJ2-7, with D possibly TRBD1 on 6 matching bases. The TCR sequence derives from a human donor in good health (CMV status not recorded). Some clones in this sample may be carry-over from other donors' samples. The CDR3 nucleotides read TGTGCCAGCAGTTTGCTGGGGGCTCCTACCTACGAGCAGTACTTC. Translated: CASSLLGAPTYEQYF.